A selection of T cell receptor beta chains follows, all from one sample in a study of OX40 agonist ivuxolimab in advanced cancers. Sequenced by immunoSEQ multiplex PCR; TCRdb stores in-frame clones only, minus some. This sample carries tens of thousands of clones, around four fifths of them seen once, and the ten largest clones take 0.9% to 1.2%. This sample comprised CD4+ or CD8+ T cells sorted from blood, obtained in a trial of the OX40 agonist ivuxolimab. Every receptor here comes from an adult with an advanced solid tumor such as melanoma, head and neck, liver or kidney cancer. Each CDR3 is given with its conserved first and last residue. Each record gives: CDR3 length, V gene, clone size, J gene, D gene, CDR3 DNA, CDR3 protein. D genes are given only for firm matches. The size entry is marked missing in some rows and otherwise reads once, few, many or a size class.

11,TRBV5-6,-,TRBJ1-1,-,TGTGCCAGCAGCACCTACACTGAAGCTTTCTTT,CASSTYTEAFF
14,TRBV30,-,TRBJ2-4,TRBD2,TGTGCCTGGAGTGAGGGACTAGCTAGGAACATTCAGTACTTC,CAWSEGLARNIQYF
14,TRBV28,-,TRBJ1-6,-,TGTGCCAGCGTTGACGGGCAGGGAATTTCACCCCTCCACTTT,CASVDGQGISPLHF
14,TRBV19,few,TRBJ1-3,TRBD1,TGTGCCAGTATGAGACAGGGGGCAGGAAACACCATATATTTT,CASMRQGAGNTIYF
15,TRBV6-1,-,TRBJ1-2,-,TGTGCCAGCAGTGAGAGATCGACAGGCGGCTATGGCTACACCTTC,CASSERSTGGYGYTF
11,TRBV11-2,few,TRBJ1-2,-,TGTGCCAGCAGCTTAGTTTATGGCTACACCTTC,CASSLVYGYTF
11,TRBV6-6,-,TRBJ2-1,-,TGTGCCAGCAGTTACCGAGGTGAGCAGTTCTTC,CASSYRGEQFF
15,TRBV7-7,-,TRBJ1-4,TRBD1,TGTGCCAGCAGCCCCCGGACAGGGGTGAGCGAAAAACTGTTTTTT,CASSPRTGVSEKLFF
14,TRBV18,-,TRBJ2-7,-,TGTGCCAGCTCATTCGGGACCCTCGCGTGGGAGCAGTACTTC,CASSFGTLAWEQYF
14,TRBV6-5,-,TRBJ1-1,-,TGTGCCAGCAGTTGGGGTGGGAGTGACACTGAAGCTTTCTTT,CASSWGGSDTEAFF
17,TRBV10-2,few,TRBJ2-6,TRBD1,TGCGCCAGCAGACCCGACAGGGGGTATTCTGGGGCCAACGTCCTGACTTTC,CASRPDRGYSGANVLTF
15,TRBV10-3,few,TRBJ1-2,TRBD1,TGTGCCATCAGTGAGGCGACAGGGGGACCCTATGGCTACACCTTC,CAISEATGGPYGYTF
13,TRBV27,-,TRBJ1-1,-,TGTGCCAGCAGTTTATCGGGTGGGACTGAAGCTTTCTTT,CASSLSGGTEAFF
15,TRBV18,-,TRBJ1-2,TRBD1,TGTGCCAGCTCCCGCGGGACAGGGAATGACTATGGCTACACCTTC,CASSRGTGNDYGYTF
16,TRBV18,-,TRBJ2-2,-,TGTGCCAGCTCACCATTTGAGGAAGCGAACACCGGGGAGCTGTTTTTT,CASSPFEEANTGELFF
17,TRBV4-3,-,TRBJ2-1,-,TGCGCCAGCAGCCAAGGACTCGGAGCGGGCGCAGGGACTGAGCAGTTCTTC,CASSQGLGAGAGTEQFF
12,TRBV5-5,-,TRBJ1-5,-,TGTGCCAGCAGCCAGCAAGGGGCAACCCAGCATTTT,CASSQQGATQHF
14,TRBV28,few,TRBJ2-2,-,TGTGCCAGCATTACCGCAGCGAACACCGGGGAGCTGTTTTTT,CASITAANTGELFF
15,TRBV28,-,TRBJ1-5,-,TGTGCCAGCAGTTTAACCGGGGGCGGCAATCAGCCCCAGCATTTT,CASSLTGGGNQPQHF
13,TRBV18,-,TRBJ1-1,-,TGTGCCAGCTCACCACTGGAAGACACTGAAGCTTTCTTT,CASSPLEDTEAFF
14,TRBV2,-,TRBJ2-2,-,TGTGCCAGCAGGGCAGGGATTAACACCGGGGAGCTGTTTTTT,CASRAGINTGELFF
14,TRBV18,-,TRBJ2-5,-,TGTGCCAGCTCACCAAAAACCGTCCAAGAGACCCAGTACTTC,CASSPKTVQETQYF
15,TRBV2,-,TRBJ1-5,-,TGTGCCAGCAGTAACGGATACAGGGGCAATCAGCCCCAGCATTTT,CASSNGYRGNQPQHF
14,TRBV14,-,TRBJ2-5,-,TGTGCCAGCAGCGAAAGTGGGGGGCGGGAGACCCAGTACTTC,CASSESGGRETQYF